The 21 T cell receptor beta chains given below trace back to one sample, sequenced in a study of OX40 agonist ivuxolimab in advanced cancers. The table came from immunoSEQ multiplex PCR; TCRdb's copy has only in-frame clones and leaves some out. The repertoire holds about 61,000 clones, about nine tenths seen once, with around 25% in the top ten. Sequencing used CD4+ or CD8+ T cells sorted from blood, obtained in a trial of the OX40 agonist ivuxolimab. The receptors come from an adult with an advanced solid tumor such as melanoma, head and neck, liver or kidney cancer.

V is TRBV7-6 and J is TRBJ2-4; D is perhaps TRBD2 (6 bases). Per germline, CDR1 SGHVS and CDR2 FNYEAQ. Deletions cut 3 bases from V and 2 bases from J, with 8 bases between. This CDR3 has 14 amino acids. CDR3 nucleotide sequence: TGTGCCAGCAGCTTTGCGGGGCCCAAAAACATTCAGTACTTC. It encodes CASSFAGPKNIQYF.

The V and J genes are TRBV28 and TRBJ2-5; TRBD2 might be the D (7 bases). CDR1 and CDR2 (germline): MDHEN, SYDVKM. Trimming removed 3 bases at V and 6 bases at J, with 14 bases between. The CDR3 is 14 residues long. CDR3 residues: CASSFRGGRQTQYF. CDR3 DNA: TGTGCCAGCAGTTTTAGGGGGGGTAGGCAGACCCAGTACTTC.

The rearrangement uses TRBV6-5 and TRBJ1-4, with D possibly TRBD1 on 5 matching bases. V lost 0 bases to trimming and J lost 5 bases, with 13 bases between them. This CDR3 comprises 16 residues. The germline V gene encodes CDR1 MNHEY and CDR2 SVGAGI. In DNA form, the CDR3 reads TGTGCCAGCAGTTACTCCGCGCGGGGGTACAATGAAAAACTGTTTTTT. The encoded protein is CASSYSARGYNEKLFF.

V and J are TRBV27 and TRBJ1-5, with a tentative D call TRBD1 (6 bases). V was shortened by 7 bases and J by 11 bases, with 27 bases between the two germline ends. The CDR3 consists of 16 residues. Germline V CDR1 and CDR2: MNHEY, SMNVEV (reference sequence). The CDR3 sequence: CASTSSDSLVGAAQHF. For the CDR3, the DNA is TGTGCCAGCACCTCCTCGGACAGCCTGGTGGGGGCTGCCCAGCATTTT.

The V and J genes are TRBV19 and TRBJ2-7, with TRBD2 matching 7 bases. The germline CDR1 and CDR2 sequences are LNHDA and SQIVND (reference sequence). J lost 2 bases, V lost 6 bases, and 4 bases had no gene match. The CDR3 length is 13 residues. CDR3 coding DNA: TGTGCCAGTAGAGGGAGGGGCCCCTACGAGCAGTACGTC. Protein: CASRGRGPYEQYV.

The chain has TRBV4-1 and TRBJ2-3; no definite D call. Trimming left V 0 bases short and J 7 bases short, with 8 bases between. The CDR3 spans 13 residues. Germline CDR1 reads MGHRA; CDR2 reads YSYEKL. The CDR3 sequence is CASSQDPPNTQYF. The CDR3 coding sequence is TGCGCCAGCAGCCAAGATCCGCCCAATACGCAGTATTTT.

The CDR3 DNA follows: TGTGCCAGCAGTTTATCGAGGACTTACGGGACTAGCGGTTCTGGGGAAAATGAGCAGTTCTTC. Its protein is CASSLSRTYGTSGSGENEQFF. The V and J genes are TRBV27 and TRBJ2-1, with TRBD2 identical over 11 bases. The CDR3 runs 21 residues. CDR1 and CDR2 from the germline V gene are MNHEY and SMNVEV (reference sequence). V lost 0 bases, J lost 7 bases, and 20 bases stayed unmatched.

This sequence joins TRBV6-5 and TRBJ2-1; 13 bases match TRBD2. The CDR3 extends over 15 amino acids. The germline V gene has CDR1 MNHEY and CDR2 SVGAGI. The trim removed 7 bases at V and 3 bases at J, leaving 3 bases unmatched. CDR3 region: CASKGLAGNYNEQFF. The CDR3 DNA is TGTGCCAGCAAGGGACTAGCGGGGAACTACAATGAGCAGTTCTTC.

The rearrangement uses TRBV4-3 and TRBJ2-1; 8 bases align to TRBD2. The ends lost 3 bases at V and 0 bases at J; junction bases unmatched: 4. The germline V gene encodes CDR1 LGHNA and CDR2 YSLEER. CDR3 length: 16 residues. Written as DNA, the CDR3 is TGCGCCAGCAGCCAGGAGCGGGGGAGCTCCTACAATGAGCAGTTCTTC. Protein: CASSQERGSSYNEQFF.

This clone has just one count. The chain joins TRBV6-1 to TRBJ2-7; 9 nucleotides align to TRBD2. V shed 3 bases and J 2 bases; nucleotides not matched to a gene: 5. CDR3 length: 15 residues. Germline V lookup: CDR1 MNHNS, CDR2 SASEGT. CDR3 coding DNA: TGTGCCAGCAGTGAGTTTCGCGGGGGGGCCTACGAGCAGTACGTC. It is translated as CASSEFRGGAYEQYV.

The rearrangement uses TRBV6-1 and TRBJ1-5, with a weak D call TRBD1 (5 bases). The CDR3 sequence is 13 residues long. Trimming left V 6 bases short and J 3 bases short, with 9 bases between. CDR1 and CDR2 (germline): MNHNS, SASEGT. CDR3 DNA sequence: TGTGCCAGCAGCCCAGGGTACAATCAGCCCCAGCATTTT. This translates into CASSPGYNQPQHF.

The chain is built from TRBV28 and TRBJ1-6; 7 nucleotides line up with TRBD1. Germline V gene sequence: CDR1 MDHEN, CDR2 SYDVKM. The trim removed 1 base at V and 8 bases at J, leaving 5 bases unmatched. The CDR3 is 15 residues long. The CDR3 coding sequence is TGTGCCAGCAGTTTATTTCAGGGGGGGGATTCACCCCTCCACTTT. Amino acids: CASSLFQGGDSPLHF.

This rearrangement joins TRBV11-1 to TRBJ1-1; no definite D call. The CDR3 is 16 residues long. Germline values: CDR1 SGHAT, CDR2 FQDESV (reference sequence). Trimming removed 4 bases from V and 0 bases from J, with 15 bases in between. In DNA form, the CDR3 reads TGTGCCAGCAGCTCACCCCAAGACGGAATGAACACTGAAGCTTTCTTT. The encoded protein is CASSSPQDGMNTEAFF.

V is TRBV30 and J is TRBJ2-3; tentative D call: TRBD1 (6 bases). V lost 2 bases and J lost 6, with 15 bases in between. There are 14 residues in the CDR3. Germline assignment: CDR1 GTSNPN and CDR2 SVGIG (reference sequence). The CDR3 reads CAWSMVGGRDTQYF. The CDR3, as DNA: TGTGCCTGGAGTATGGTAGGGGGTCGGGATACGCAGTATTTT.

DNA for the CDR3: TGTGCCAGCAGTTATTCAGAGACCCAGTACTTC. Translating gives CASSYSETQYF. V gene TRBV6-1 combines with J gene TRBJ2-5; D is uncertain. This CDR3 comprises 11 residues. With 5 bases removed from V and 4 bases from J, the gap between germline ends came to 5 bases. In germline, CDR1 is MNHNS, CDR2 SASEGT.

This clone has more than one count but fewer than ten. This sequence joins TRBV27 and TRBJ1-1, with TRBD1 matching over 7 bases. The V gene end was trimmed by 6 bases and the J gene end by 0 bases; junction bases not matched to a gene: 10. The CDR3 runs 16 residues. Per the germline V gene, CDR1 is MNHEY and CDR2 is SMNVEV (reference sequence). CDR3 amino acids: CASRHLWTGMNTEAFF. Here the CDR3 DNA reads TGTGCCAGCAGGCACCTCTGGACAGGAATGAACACTGAAGCTTTCTTT.

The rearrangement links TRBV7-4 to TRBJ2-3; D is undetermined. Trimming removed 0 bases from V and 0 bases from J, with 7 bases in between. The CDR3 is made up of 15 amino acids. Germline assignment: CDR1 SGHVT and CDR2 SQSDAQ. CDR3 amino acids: CASSLAGCSTDTQYF. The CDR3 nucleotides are TGTGCCAGCAGCTTAGCTGGGTGCAGCACAGATACGCAGTATTTT.

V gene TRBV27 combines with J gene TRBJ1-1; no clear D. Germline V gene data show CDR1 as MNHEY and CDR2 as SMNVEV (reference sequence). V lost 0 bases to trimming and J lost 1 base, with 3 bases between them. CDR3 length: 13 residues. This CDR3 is CASSLSANTEAFF. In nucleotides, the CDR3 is TGTGCCAGCAGTTTATCAGCGAACACTGAAGCTTTCTTT.

The CDR3 DNA reads TGTGCCAGCAGCTTCGGGAACACTGAAGCTTTCTTT. As protein: CASSFGNTEAFF. The chain couples TRBV11-3 to TRBJ1-1, with D unclear. The germline V gene encodes CDR1 SGHNT and CDR2 YENEEA. The V and J ends lost 3 bases and 1 base respectively, with 3 bases between them. CDR3 length: 12 amino acids.

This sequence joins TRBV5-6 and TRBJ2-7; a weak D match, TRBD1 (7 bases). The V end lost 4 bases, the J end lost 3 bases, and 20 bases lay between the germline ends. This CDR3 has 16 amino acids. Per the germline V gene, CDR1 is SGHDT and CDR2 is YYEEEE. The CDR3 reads CASSQPGGTDYYEQYV. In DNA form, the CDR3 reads TGTGCCAGCAGCCAGCCTGGGGGGACAGATTACTACGAGCAGTACGTC.

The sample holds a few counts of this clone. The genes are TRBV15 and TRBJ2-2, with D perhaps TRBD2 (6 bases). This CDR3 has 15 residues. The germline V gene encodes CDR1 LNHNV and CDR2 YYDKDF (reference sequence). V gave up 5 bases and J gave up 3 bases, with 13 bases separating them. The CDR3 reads CATSPRDFYTGELFF. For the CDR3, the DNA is TGTGCCACCAGCCCCCGGGACTTTTACACCGGGGAGCTGTTTTTT. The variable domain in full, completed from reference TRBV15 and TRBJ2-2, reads DAMVIQNPRYQVTQFGKPVTLSCSQTLNHNVMYWYQQKSSQAPKLLFHYYDKDFNNEADTPDNFQSRRPNTSFCFLDIRSPGLGDTAMYLCATSPRDFYTGELFFGEGSRLTVL.